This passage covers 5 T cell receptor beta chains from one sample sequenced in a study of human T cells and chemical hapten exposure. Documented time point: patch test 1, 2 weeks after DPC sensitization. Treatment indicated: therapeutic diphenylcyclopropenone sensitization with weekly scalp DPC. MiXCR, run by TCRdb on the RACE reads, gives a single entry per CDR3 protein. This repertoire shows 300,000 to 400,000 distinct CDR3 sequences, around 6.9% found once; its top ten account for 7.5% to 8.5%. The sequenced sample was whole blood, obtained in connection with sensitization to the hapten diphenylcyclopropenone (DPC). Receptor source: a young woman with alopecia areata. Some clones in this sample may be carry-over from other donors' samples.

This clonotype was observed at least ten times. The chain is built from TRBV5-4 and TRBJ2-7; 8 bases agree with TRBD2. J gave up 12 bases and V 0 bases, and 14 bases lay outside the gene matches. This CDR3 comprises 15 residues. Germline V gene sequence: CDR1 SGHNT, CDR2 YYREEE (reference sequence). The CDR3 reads CASSLEAGLASRLYF. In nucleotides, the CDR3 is TGTGCCAGCAGCTTGGAGGCCGGACTAGCATCTAGGTTGTACTTC.

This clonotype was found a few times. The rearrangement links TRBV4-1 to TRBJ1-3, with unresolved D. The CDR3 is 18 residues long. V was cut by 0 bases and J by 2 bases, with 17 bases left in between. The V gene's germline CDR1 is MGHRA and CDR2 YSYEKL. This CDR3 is CASSQESVRSFPGNTIYF. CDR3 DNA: TGCGCCAGCAGCCAAGAATCAGTACGGAGTTTCCCTGGAAACACCATATATTTT.

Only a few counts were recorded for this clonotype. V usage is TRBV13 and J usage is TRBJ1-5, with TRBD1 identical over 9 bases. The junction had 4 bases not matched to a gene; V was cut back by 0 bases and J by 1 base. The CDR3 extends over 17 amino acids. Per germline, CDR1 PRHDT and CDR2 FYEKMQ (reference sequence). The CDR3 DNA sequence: TGTGCCAGCAGCTTAGGGGGACAGGGTTGGAGCAATCAGCCCCAGCATTTT. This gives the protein CASSLGGQGWSNQPQHF. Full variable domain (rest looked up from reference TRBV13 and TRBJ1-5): AAGVIQSPRHLIKEKRETATLKCYPIPRHDTVYWYQQGPGQDPQFLISFYEKMQSDKGSIPDRFSAQQFSDYHSELNMSSLELGDSALYFCASSLGGQGWSNQPQHFGDGTRLSIL.

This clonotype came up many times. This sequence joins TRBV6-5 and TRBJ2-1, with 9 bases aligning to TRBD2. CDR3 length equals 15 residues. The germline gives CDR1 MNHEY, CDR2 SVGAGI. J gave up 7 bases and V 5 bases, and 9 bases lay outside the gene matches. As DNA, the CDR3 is TGTGCCAGCAGTAGAGGGGCTAGCGGGGCTAATGAGCAGTTCTTC. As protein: CASSRGASGANEQFF.

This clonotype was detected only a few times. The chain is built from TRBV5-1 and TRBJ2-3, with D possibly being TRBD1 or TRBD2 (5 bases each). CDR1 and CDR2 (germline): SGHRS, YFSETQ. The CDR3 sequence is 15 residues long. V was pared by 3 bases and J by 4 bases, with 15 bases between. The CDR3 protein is CASSWSQGAPDTQYF. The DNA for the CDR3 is TGCGCCAGCAGCTGGTCTCAGGGAGCGCCAGATACGCAGTATTTT.